A single sample is the source of the 32 T cell receptor beta chains below, sequenced in a study of cytomegalovirus exposure and HLA in healthy donors. The PCR was carried out with 60 Vbeta primers and 13 Jbeta primers. This table comes from immunoSEQ multiplex PCR, and its TCRdb copy is limited to in-frame clones, with some not included. This repertoire includes about 170,000 clones. The specimen sequenced was PBMCs. These receptors were taken from a woman aged 55 to 70 in good health and CMV-seronegative.

The chain joins TRBV6-1 to TRBJ2-7; D uncertain. This CDR3 comprises 11 residues. From germline, CDR1 is MNHNS and CDR2 SASEGT. V lost 3 bases and J 5 bases, leaving 5 bases between the germline ends. The CDR3 nucleotides are TGTGCCAGCAGTGAGGGCCACGAGCAGTACTTC. As protein: CASSEGHEQYF.

About this clone: This sample includes further DNA sequences coding for the same CDR3. The rearrangement links TRBV4-1 to TRBJ1-5, with D perhaps matching TRBD1 (6 bases). Germline V gene sequence: CDR1 MGHRA, CDR2 YSYEKL. The germline V and J ends were trimmed by 1 base and 1 base, with 8 bases remaining between them. CDR3 length: 15 residues. The CDR3 reads CASSQGTGSNQPQHF. In DNA, the CDR3 is TGCGCCAGCAGCCAAGGCACAGGGAGCAATCAGCCCCAGCATTTT.

The chain carries TRBV27 and TRBJ2-7; D might be TRBD1 (5 bases). Trimming shortened V by 2 bases and J by 6 bases, and 17 bases separated the two germline ends. CDR1 and CDR2 (germline): MNHEY, SMNVEV (reference sequence). The CDR3 covers 15 residues. CDR3 in DNA: TGTGCCAGCAGTTTAGATTCAGGGATACTACGCGAGCAGTACTTC. It translates to CASSLDSGILREQYF.

The gene calls are TRBV10-3 and TRBJ1-1, with 7 bases aligning to TRBD1. V shed 2 bases, J shed 3 bases, and the junction held 3 bases outside the gene matches. Germline V lookup: CDR1 ENHRY, CDR2 SYGVKD. The CDR3 is 14 amino acids. The CDR3 nucleotides read TGTGCCATCAGTGAGCGGCAGGGGGACACTGAAGCTTTCTTT. Protein: CAISERQGDTEAFF.

The chain employs TRBV2 and TRBJ1-2; TRBD1 aligns across 7 bases. V was clipped by 5 bases and J by 3 bases; unmatched bases: 6. CDR1 and CDR2 from the germline V gene are SNHLY and FYNNEI. This CDR3 has 14 amino acids. The CDR3 DNA reads TGTGCCAGCAGTCGAAGGGACAGCGACTATGGCTACACCTTC. Translated: CASSRRDSDYGYTF.

The V gene is TRBV5-4, the J gene TRBJ1-3, with 9 nucleotides matching TRBD1. V trimming: 3 bases; J trimming: 2 bases; junction bases outside the gene matches: 6. CDR1 and CDR2 (germline): SGHNT, YYREEE (reference sequence). CDR3 length: 16 amino acids. The CDR3 sequence is CASSSPGQGPGNTIYF. CDR3 DNA sequence: TGTGCCAGCAGCTCACCGGGACAGGGTCCTGGAAACACCATATATTTT. The full variable domain, with the rest looked up from reference TRBV5-4 and TRBJ1-3, is ETGVTQSPTHLIKTRGQQVTLRCSSQSGHNTVSWYQQALGQGPQFIFQYYREEENGRGNFPPRFSGLQFPNYSSELNVNALELDDSALYLCASSSPGQGPGNTIYFGEGSWLTVV.

The V and J genes are TRBV27 and TRBJ1-1; D perhaps matches TRBD1 (6 bases). The CDR3 is made up of 13 amino acids. The V gene's germline CDR1 is MNHEY and CDR2 SMNVEV (reference sequence). Trimming took off 2 bases at V and 5 bases at J, with 9 bases between the two ends. The CDR3 bases are TGTGCCAGCAGTTTAGCCGACAGGACTGAAGCTTTCTTT. Its protein product is CASSLADRTEAFF.

The gene calls are TRBV2 and TRBJ2-7; D is unclear. Looked up from germline, CDR1 is SNHLY and CDR2 is FYNNEI. Trimming took off 6 bases at V and 6 bases at J, with 9 bases between the two ends. CDR3 length: 11 residues. The CDR3 protein is CASSADSEQYF. CDR3 DNA sequence: TGTGCCAGCAGCGCCGACTCCGAGCAGTACTTC.

The CDR3 DNA sequence: TGTGCCAGCAGCGCTCCTACCTCCTACGAGCAGTACTTC. This encodes CASSAPTSYEQYF. The chain links TRBV5-4 to TRBJ2-7; D gene ambiguous. The CDR3 is 13 residues long. Deletions cut 4 bases from V and 0 bases from J, with 8 bases between. Per germline, CDR1 SGHNT and CDR2 YYREEE (reference sequence). Filled out from reference TRBV5-4 and TRBJ2-7, the complete variable domain reads ETGVTQSPTHLIKTRGQQVTLRCSSQSGHNTVSWYQQALGQGPQFIFQYYREEENGRGNFPPRFSGLQFPNYSSELNVNALELDDSALYLCASSAPTSYEQYFGPGTRLTVT.

This chain connects TRBV5-1 to TRBJ1-1; D is undetermined. Germline loops: CDR1 SGHRS, CDR2 YFSETQ. The V end was cut by 0 bases, the J end by 1 base, with 10 bases between. This CDR3 region has 15 residues. The CDR3 DNA is TGCGCCAGCAGCTTGGGAGGAGGAGCGAACACTGAAGCTTTCTTT. It yields the protein CASSLGGGANTEAFF.

The rearrangement uses TRBV6-1 and TRBJ2-3; D is possibly TRBD2 (6 bases). The CDR3 runs to 15 residues. V was clipped by 6 bases and J by 5 bases, with 18 bases between them. CDR1 MNHNS and CDR2 SASEGT come from the germline V gene. The CDR3 loop reads CASRETSRSRDTQYF. The CDR3 coding sequence is TGTGCCAGCAGAGAGACTAGTCGGAGCCGAGATACGCAGTATTTT.

The chain employs TRBV4-3 and TRBJ1-1; TRBD1 matches 7 bases. Trimming took 3 bases from V and 6 from J; bases not matched to a gene: 7. This CDR3 is built from 14 residues. In germline, CDR1 is LGHNA, CDR2 YSLEER. The CDR3 region is CASSQSNRGAEAFF. The CDR3 nucleotides are TGCGCCAGCAGCCAGTCCAACAGGGGAGCTGAAGCTTTCTTT.

The chain couples TRBV7-6 to TRBJ2-1; D perhaps matches TRBD2 (5 bases). This CDR3 contains 17 residues. Trimming took off 2 bases at V and 8 bases at J, with 22 bases between the two ends. Germline V CDR1 and CDR2: SGHVS, FNYEAQ. This chain's CDR3 is CASSLSPGYEGAHEQFF. As DNA, the CDR3 is TGTGCCAGCAGCTTAAGTCCGGGTTACGAGGGAGCTCATGAGCAGTTCTTC.

J is TRBJ2-5 and V is TRBV11-2, with D possibly matching TRBD1 (6 bases). The ends were cut back, 3 bases at V and 3 bases at J, with 14 bases in the middle. The CDR3 contains 15 residues. From germline, CDR1 is SGHAT and CDR2 FQNNGV. This chain's CDR3 is CASSFPWGLEETQYF. The DNA for the CDR3 is TGTGCCAGCAGCTTCCCGTGGGGGCTGGAAGAGACCCAGTACTTC.

The chain links TRBV6-1 to TRBJ1-5; tentatively, D is TRBD1 (5 bases). This CDR3 region has 15 residues. Germline CDR1 MNHNS, CDR2 SASEGT. Trimming took off 6 bases at V and 0 bases at J, with 12 bases between the two ends. In DNA, the CDR3 is TGTGCCAGCAGACTACAGGACCATAGCAATCAGCCCCAGCATTTT. This codes for CASRLQDHSNQPQHF.

The J gene is TRBJ1-2, the V gene TRBV6-4; tentatively, D is TRBD1 (6 bases). Germline V gene lookup returns CDR1 MRHNA and CDR2 SNTAGT. V was trimmed by 5 bases and J by 7 bases, leaving 11 bases between them. The CDR3 is 12 residues long. The CDR3 DNA reads TGTGCCAGCAGTCCAGGGGCTGGTGGCTACACCTTC. Translating gives CASSPGAGGYTF.

The rearrangement uses TRBV5-6 and TRBJ1-1; D uncertain. V was clipped by 0 bases and J by 6 bases, with 9 bases between them. This CDR3 spans 13 amino acids. CDR1 is SGHDT, CDR2 YYEEEE, per germline. CDR3 in DNA: TGTGCCAGCAGCTTGGGGCAGACACCTGAAGCTTTCTTT. This sequence encodes CASSLGQTPEAFF.

This chain links TRBV2 with TRBJ1-1, with D possibly matching TRBD1 (6 bases). This CDR3 has 14 amino acids. Germline CDR1 reads SNHLY; CDR2 reads FYNNEI. Trimming stripped 4 bases from V and 1 base from J, with 10 bases between. This CDR3 reads CASSATGRNTEAFF. CDR3 sequence (DNA): TGTGCCAGCAGTGCGACAGGACGGAACACTGAAGCTTTCTTT.

The chain is built from TRBV27 and TRBJ2-7; D remains ambiguous. Germline-derived CDR1 and CDR2 are MNHEY and SMNVEV (reference sequence). The CDR3 runs to 14 residues. V was shortened by 0 bases and J by 5 bases, with 11 bases between the two germline ends. The CDR3 here is CASSLSKTVHEQYF. The CDR3 nucleotides read TGTGCCAGCAGTTTATCGAAGACTGTCCACGAGCAGTACTTC.

V usage is TRBV5-1 and J usage is TRBJ2-5; possibly TRBD1 for D (6 bases). CDR3 size: 14 residues. Looked up from germline, CDR1 is SGHRS and CDR2 is YFSETQ. V lost 0 bases to trimming and J lost 1 base, with 7 bases between them. The CDR3 spells CASSLEDSQETQYF. CDR3 in DNA: TGCGCCAGCAGCTTGGAGGACAGCCAAGAGACCCAGTACTTC.

V is TRBV7-3 and J is TRBJ1-1; TRBD1 might be the D (6 bases). The germline gives CDR1 SGHTA, CDR2 FQGTGA. Trimming removed 5 bases at V and 1 base at J, with 14 bases between. The CDR3 consists of 15 residues. In DNA form, the CDR3 reads TGTGCCAGCAGCGCCCGAGGGACACCGAACACTGAAGCTTTCTTT. Encoded protein: CASSARGTPNTEAFF.

The rearrangement joins TRBV4-2 to TRBJ1-5; 7 bases are a match to TRBD1. V lost 8 bases, J lost 4 bases, and 8 bases stayed unmatched. The CDR3 sequence is 14 residues long. Germline assignment: CDR1 LGHNA and CDR2 YNFKEQ. In DNA form, the CDR3 reads TGTGCCAGCGGCAGGACAGGCGGAAATCAGCCCCAGCATTTT. Translation gives CASGRTGGNQPQHF.

V is TRBV7-9 and J is TRBJ1-6; D is unclear. The V and J ends lost 0 bases and 0 bases respectively, with 9 bases between them. This CDR3 spans 17 amino acids. Germline CDR1 and CDR2: SEHNR and FQNEAQ (reference sequence). The CDR3 protein is CASSLALGSSYNSPLHF. The CDR3 nucleotides read TGTGCCAGCAGCTTAGCGCTTGGGAGCTCCTATAATTCACCCCTCCACTTT. The variable domain in full, with the rest retrieved from reference TRBV7-9 and TRBJ1-6, is DTGVSQNPRHKITKRGQNVTFRCDPISEHNRLYWYRQTLGQGPEFLTYFQNEAQLEKSRLLSDRFSAERPKGSFSTLEIQRTEQGDSAMYLCASSLALGSSYNSPLHFGNGTRLTVT.

V gene TRBV19 combines with J gene TRBJ2-2; TRBD2 aligns across 7 bases. J gave up 6 bases and V 6 bases, and 10 bases lay outside the gene matches. Germline V lookup: CDR1 LNHDA, CDR2 SQIVND (reference sequence). This CDR3 contains 15 residues. The CDR3 coding sequence is TGTGCCAGTAGAAACCCGGGAGGAAGGGCCGGGGAGCTGTTTTTT. Its translation is CASRNPGGRAGELFF.

The CDR3 spells CASGFVGGRGSGYTF. In DNA form, the CDR3 reads TGTGCCAGCGGATTTGTCGGGGGGCGCGGGAGTGGCTACACCTTC. The chain uses TRBV5-4 and TRBJ1-2; maybe TRBD1 (6 bases). CDR1 and CDR2 from the germline V gene are SGHNT and YYREEE (reference sequence). CDR3 size: 15 residues. V gave up 7 bases and J gave up 7 bases, with 23 bases separating them.

The gene calls are TRBV5-1 and TRBJ2-7; D might be TRBD1 (5 bases). The CDR3 spans 13 residues. Germline V gene sequence: CDR1 SGHRS, CDR2 YFSETQ. V was shortened by 4 bases and J by 1 base, with 9 bases between the two germline ends. The CDR3 protein is CASSVTESYEQYF. The CDR3 DNA reads as TGCGCCAGCAGCGTGACAGAATCCTACGAGCAGTACTTC.

The rearrangement uses TRBV2 and TRBJ1-2; D unresolved. The CDR3 spans 15 residues. Trimming stripped 6 bases from V and 8 bases from J, with 22 bases between. Germline CDR1 SNHLY, CDR2 FYNNEI. CDR3 region: CASSTLDTGLRGYTF. DNA of the CDR3: TGTGCCAGCAGCACACTAGATACTGGCCTACGGGGCTACACCTTC.

This sequence joins TRBV5-1 and TRBJ2-1; tentatively, D is TRBD2 (5 bases). CDR1 and CDR2 from the germline V gene are SGHRS and YFSETQ. Trimming stripped 0 bases from V and 5 bases from J, with 15 bases between. This CDR3 has 16 amino acids. CDR3 sequence: CASSLAPGIIHNEQFF. As DNA, the CDR3 is TGCGCCAGCAGCTTGGCCCCCGGGATTATCCACAATGAGCAGTTCTTC.

In nucleotides, the CDR3 is TGTGCCAGCAGCGTATTTCGGGCAGGGGGCAGAGGCGAGCAGTACTTC. Translated: CASSVFRAGGRGEQYF. The chain is built from TRBV9 and TRBJ2-7, with 8 bases lining up with TRBD1. The ends lost 1 base at V and 6 bases at J; junction bases unmatched: 12. CDR1 is SGDLS, CDR2 YYNGEE, per germline. The CDR3 is 16 amino acids. The entire variable domain, with the rest obtained from reference TRBV9 and TRBJ2-7, is as follows: DSGVTQTPKHLITATGQRVTLRCSPRSGDLSVYWYQQSLDQGLQFLIQYYNGEERAKGNILERFSAQQFPDLHSELNLSSLELGDSALYFCASSVFRAGGRGEQYFGPGTRLTVT.

The chain carries TRBV5-1 and TRBJ2-2; 11 positions match TRBD2. Per germline, CDR1 SGHRS and CDR2 YFSETQ. The length of the CDR3 is 16 residues. V trimming: 0 bases; J trimming: 6 bases; junction bases outside the gene matches: 4. CDR3 amino acids: CASSLDSGGASGELFF. In DNA, the CDR3 is TGCGCCAGCAGCTTGGATAGCGGGGGGGCCTCCGGGGAGCTGTTTTTT.

CDR3 protein: CASSQDLGRGPSGNTIYF. CDR3 in DNA: TGTGCCAGCAGCCAAGATCTCGGCAGGGGGCCCTCTGGAAACACCATATATTTT. V usage is TRBV4-2 and J usage is TRBJ1-3; 8 bases agree with TRBD1. In germline, CDR1 is LGHNA, CDR2 YNFKEQ. V lost 0 bases to trimming and J lost 0 bases; unmatched junction nucleotides: 7. There are 18 residues in the CDR3.

The chain employs TRBV9 and TRBJ2-1; maybe TRBD1 (5 bases). CDR1 is SGDLS and CDR2 is YYNGEE in the germline V gene. The V gene lost 4 bases and the J gene lost 7 bases, with 9 bases spanning the gap. The CDR3 consists of 12 residues. The CDR3 protein is CASSPRQNEQFF. The CDR3 DNA follows: TGTGCCAGCAGCCCACGACAGAATGAGCAGTTCTTC.